The 18 T cell receptor beta chains below all came from one sample that was sequenced in a study of prognosis after radiotherapy for stage I lung cancer. From genomic DNA, TCR beta CDR3 was amplified by two-round multiplex PCR. Every TRBV and TRBJ gene had its own specific primer in first-round PCR. TCRdb re-analysed the multiplex PCR reads in MiXCR, keeping a single row per CDR3 protein. The table includes approximately 35,000 distinct CDR3 sequences, around a third detected once. Material: PBMCs, obtained before or after stereotactic body radiation therapy (not recorded which). Source of these receptors: a donor of 50 years or more with non-small cell lung cancer.

In regard to this clonotype: The junction departs from the called germline gene at one end, perhaps through a read error. The chain employs TRBV2 and TRBJ1-2, with no clear D. The V gene's germline CDR1 is SNHLY and CDR2 FYNNEI. This CDR3 has 13 amino acids. The CDR3 here is CASSESSNYVYTF. CDR3 sequence (DNA): TGTGCCAGCAGTGAATCTTCTAACTATGTCTACACCTTC.

With regard to this clonotype: This may stem from a read error, because a much larger clone lies one nucleotide away. The chain has TRBV19 and TRBJ1-4; D is uncertain. The CDR3 sequence is 16 residues long. The V end lost 7 bases, the J end lost 0 bases, and 15 bases lay between the germline ends. Germline CDR1 reads LNHDA; CDR2 reads SQIVND (reference sequence). The DNA of the CDR3 is TGTGCCAGTACCCACGGGGAGTTTGCAACTAATGAAAAACTGTTTTTT. This gives the protein CASTHGEFATNEKLFF.

This clonotype showed up just once. V and J are TRBV6-8 and TRBJ2-1; TRBD1 or TRBD2 may be the D gene (5 bases each). CDR3 length equals 17 residues. Germline V gene lookup returns CDR1 MNHGY and CDR2 SAAAGT. Trimming stripped 1 base from V and 8 bases from J, with 21 bases between. The CDR3 is CASSYFYTGTTHDEQFF. The CDR3 region has the DNA TGTGCCAGCAGTTACTTTTATACCGGGACCACGCATGATGAGCAGTTCTTC.

The V and J genes are TRBV7-9 and TRBJ1-1, with unresolved D. CDR3 length equals 14 residues. V was shortened by 1 base and J by 3 bases, with 9 bases between the two germline ends. The V gene's germline CDR1 is SEHNR and CDR2 FQNEAQ (reference sequence). CDR3 protein: CASSLDYGYTEAFF. The CDR3 coding sequence is TGTGCCAGCAGCTTAGACTATGGTTACACTGAAGCTTTCTTT.

V is TRBV27 and J is TRBJ2-7; the match to TRBD1 covers 8 bases. The CDR3 runs 15 residues. V was clipped by 5 bases and J by 4 bases; unmatched bases: 10. Germline CDR1 and CDR2: MNHEY and SMNVEV (reference sequence). The CDR3 DNA reads as TGTGCCAGCAGTCTGTATCAGGGGGCGGTTTACGAGCAGTACTTC. This sequence encodes CASSLYQGAVYEQYF.

The gene calls are TRBV27 and TRBJ1-5, with 7 bases aligning to TRBD1. This CDR3 has 13 amino acids. The J segment lost 11 bases and the V segment lost 2 bases, leaving 6 bases of the junction unmatched. Germline CDR1 MNHEY, CDR2 SMNVEV (reference sequence). The CDR3 is CASSLGQAQAQHF. CDR3 nucleotides: TGTGCCAGCAGTTTAGGACAGGCCCAGGCCCAGCATTTT.

With regard to this clonotype: A read error likely explains this, since a far larger clone differs by one base. The gene calls are TRBV6-4 and TRBJ1-5; D may be TRBD1 (6 bases). This CDR3 is built from 12 residues. CDR1 MRHNA and CDR2 SNTAGT come from the germline V gene. The CDR3 sequence is CASTRDNHPQHF. DNA for the CDR3: TGTGCCAGCACCAGGGACAATCATCCCCAGCATTTT.

This clonotype was observed many times. The chain employs TRBV6-5 and TRBJ1-1; D remains ambiguous. Germline-derived CDR1 and CDR2 are MNHEY and SVGAGI. The CDR3 loop spans 15 amino acids. V lost 0 bases to trimming and J lost 1 base, with 9 bases between them. The CDR3 loop is CASSYSGRRNTEAFF. In nucleotides, the CDR3 is TGTGCCAGCAGTTACTCGGGCAGGAGGAACACTGAAGCTTTCTTT.

About this clonotype: The limits of the CDR3 on the DNA are not certain, so only TCRdb's listed CDR3 is given. The chain joins TRBV6-5 to TRBJ1-5; TRBD1 is taken as the D call from the table, unchecked against the DNA. The germline V gene has CDR1 MNHEY and CDR2 SVGAGI. Termini included, the CDR3 measures 13 amino acids. CDR3: CASSSSGNQPQHF.

This clonotype was observed at least ten times. The gene calls are TRBV4-1 and TRBJ2-3; unclear D gene. This CDR3 has 14 amino acids. Per the germline V gene, CDR1 is MGHRA and CDR2 is YSYEKL. Trimming stripped 1 base from V and 1 base from J, with 6 bases between. CDR3 amino acids: CASSQGSGTDTQYF. In DNA form, the CDR3 reads TGCGCCAGCAGCCAAGGGAGCGGCACAGATACGCAGTATTTT.

This clonotype occurred many times. V and J are TRBV2 and TRBJ1-4; possible D gene TRBD1, 6 bases. V was trimmed by 6 bases and J by 5 bases, leaving 16 bases between them. CDR1 is SNHLY and CDR2 is FYNNEI in the germline V gene. The CDR3 is 15 residues long. CDR3 in DNA: TGTGCCAGCAGGAAACAGGGCCAGGGGAATGAAAAACTGTTTTTT. It encodes CASRKQGQGNEKLFF.

There are many counts of this clonotype. DNA for the CDR3: TGCAGCGTCCCTGGACAAAAAGGAGCCCAGCATTTT. This encodes CSVPGQKGAQHF. The rearrangement joins TRBV29-1 to TRBJ1-5, with D possibly matching TRBD1 (5 bases). Looked up from germline, CDR1 is SQVTM and CDR2 is ANQGSEA. The CDR3 length is 12 residues. V was trimmed by 6 bases and J by 11 bases, leaving 17 bases between them.

This clonotype was picked up many times. This chain links TRBV20-1 with TRBJ2-7; TRBD1 aligns across 8 bases. Unmatched junction bases numbered 5, after V lost 3 bases and J lost 4 bases. CDR1 DFQATT and CDR2 SNEGSKA come from the germline V gene (reference sequence). The CDR3 runs to 13 residues. The CDR3: CSARDRALYEQYF. The CDR3 DNA reads TGCAGTGCTAGGGACAGGGCTCTGTACGAGCAGTACTTC.

The chain joins TRBV12-3 or TRBV12-4 to TRBJ2-1; D is unresolved. V lost 6 bases and J lost 8, with 8 bases in between. The CDR3 runs 11 residues. The DNA for the CDR3 is TGTGCCAGCAGCCTTAGCCATGAGCAGTTCTTC. Protein: CASSLSHEQFF.

This clonotype occurred many times. This chain uses TRBV15 with TRBJ2-5; D not resolved. V gave up 8 bases and J gave up 2 bases, with 21 bases separating them. The CDR3 runs 16 residues. CDR1 and CDR2 (germline): LNHNV, YYDKDF (reference sequence). In DNA, the CDR3 is TGTGCCACCTCTGTCCAAAAACTATCCTCGCAAGAGACCCAGTACTTC. Protein product: CATSVQKLSSQETQYF. The full variable domain, its missing parts supplied by reference TRBV15 and TRBJ2-5, is DAMVIQNPRYQVTQFGKPVTLSCSQTLNHNVMYWYQQKSSQAPKLLFHYYDKDFNNEADTPDNFQSRRPNTSFCFLDIRSPGLGDTAMYLCATSVQKLSSQETQYFGPGTRLLVL.

A few counts support this clonotype. Being one base from a much bigger clone, this may be a read error. V is TRBV6-5 and J is TRBJ1-4; possibly TRBD1 for D (5 bases). Per germline, CDR1 MNHEY and CDR2 SVGAGI. This CDR3 contains 15 residues. The CDR3 sequence is CASSYSATDNEELFF. CDR3 sequence (DNA): TGTGCCAGCAGTTACTCCGCGACAGATAATGAAGAACTGTTTTTT.

In this sample, this clonotype turned up many times. V is TRBV13 and J is TRBJ1-1; the D is unclear. V gave up 6 bases and J gave up 1 base, with 15 bases separating them. The CDR3 loop spans 15 amino acids. Germline values: CDR1 PRHDT, CDR2 FYEKMQ (reference sequence). The DNA of the CDR3 is TGTGCCAGCAGTCCTATGAGACTGCCGAACACTGAAGCTTTCTTT. Residues: CASSPMRLPNTEAFF.

This clonotype was observed many times. The genes are TRBV5-8 and TRBJ1-2, with no clear D. The CDR3 length is 11 residues. Trimming left V 1 base short and J 8 bases short, with 6 bases between. Germline V gives CDR1 SGHTS, CDR2 YDEGEE. The CDR3 bases are TGTGCCAGCAGCTTGTTGGGGGGCTACACCTTC. Translating gives CASSLLGGYTF.